This passage covers 32 T cell receptor beta chains from one sample sequenced in a study of identifying expanded T cells in peripheral blood. The repertoire was sequenced with immunoSEQ multiplex PCR; TCRdb's copy has only in-frame clones and lacks some. The sample lists 97,000 or so clones, around 88% seen once, with around 14% in the top ten. Sample: blood. The receptors originated from a person between 18 and 75 years old in good health.

This sequence joins TRBV25-1 and TRBJ1-2; maybe TRBD1 (6 bases). The CDR3 is 14 residues long. With 3 bases removed from V and 6 bases from J, the gap between germline ends came to 14 bases. CDR1 MGHDK and CDR2 SYGVNS come from the germline V gene. The CDR3 sequence: CASSEGGSVHGYTF. CDR3 coding DNA: TGTGCCAGCAGTGAGGGGGGCTCTGTCCATGGCTACACCTTC.

The chain recombines TRBV6-1 with TRBJ2-7; the D is unclear. Germline assignment: CDR1 MNHNS and CDR2 SASEGT. The ends were cut back, 2 bases at V and 6 bases at J, with 14 bases in the middle. The CDR3 length is 14 residues. This chain's CDR3 is CASSESGLVFEQYF. CDR3 bases: TGTGCCAGCAGTGAATCCGGGTTGGTTTTCGAGCAGTACTTC.

This clone was picked up a small number of times. This chain joins TRBV19 and TRBJ2-3, with 10 bases lining up with TRBD1. J was trimmed by 4 bases and V by 5 bases; bases with no gene match: 12. The germline V gene encodes CDR1 LNHDA and CDR2 SQIVND (reference sequence). The CDR3 runs to 17 residues. This chain's CDR3 is CASSPTRTGGRADTQYF. The CDR3 DNA reads TGTGCCAGTAGTCCGACCAGGACAGGGGGTCGAGCAGATACGCAGTATTTT.

The chain links TRBV6-6 to TRBJ1-2; no clear D gene. The V end lost 6 bases, the J end lost 1 base, and 9 bases lay between the germline ends. The CDR3 extends over 13 amino acids. In germline, CDR1 is MNHNY, CDR2 SVGAGI (reference sequence). The CDR3 loop is CASSLKDNYGYTF. As DNA, the CDR3 is TGTGCCAGCAGCCTTAAGGATAACTATGGCTACACCTTC.

The CDR3 loop reads CASSSTQAQDTQYF. The CDR3 nucleotides read TGTGCCAGCAGCAGCACACAGGCCCAGGATACGCAGTATTTT. The chain is built from TRBV21-1 and TRBJ2-3; the DNA was not compared with TRBD1, the D call given in the table. TRBV21-1 is shown as a pseudogene. The CDR3 runs to 14 residues.

This clone was detected once. The chain has TRBV30 and TRBJ2-5; no reliable D call. The CDR3 length is 14 residues. V shed 0 bases and J shed 5 bases, with 13 bases lying between them. Germline lookup yields CDR1 GTSNPN and CDR2 SVGIG (reference sequence). The CDR3 loop is CAWSVRGLLETQYF. The DNA for the CDR3 is TGTGCCTGGAGTGTACGTGGGCTTCTGGAGACCCAGTACTTC.

The CDR3 here is CASSLGQFTEAFF. The CDR3 coding sequence is TGTGCCAGCAGCTTAGGGCAATTCACTGAAGCTTTCTTT. V is TRBV7-3 and J is TRBJ1-1; D not certain. Between the trimmed V and J ends, which lost 2 bases and 4 bases, there was a span of 8 bases. Per germline, CDR1 SGHTA and CDR2 FQGTGA. The CDR3 length is 13 residues.

The chain combines TRBV9 with TRBJ2-1; 11 nucleotides match TRBD2. The CDR3 covers 15 residues. The germline V gene encodes CDR1 SGDLS and CDR2 YYNGEE. Unmatched junction bases numbered 1, after V lost 3 bases and J lost 2 bases. In DNA form, the CDR3 reads TGTGCCAGCAGCGAGACTAGCGGGACCTACAATGAGCAGTTCTTC. This codes for CASSETSGTYNEQFF.

This clone has just one count. This chain links TRBV6-5 with TRBJ1-2; 7 bases align to TRBD1. Germline V gene sequence: CDR1 MNHEY, CDR2 SVGAGI. Germline trimming cut 6 bases from V and 6 bases from J; bases unmatched to any gene: 4. There are 12 residues in the CDR3. CDR3 loop: CASSQGGNGYTF. The CDR3 DNA reads as TGTGCCAGCAGCCAGGGGGGTAATGGCTACACCTTC.

The J gene is TRBJ1-2, the V gene TRBV6-1; maybe TRBD1 (6 bases). CDR1 MNHNS and CDR2 SASEGT come from the germline V gene. The CDR3 contains 15 residues. Trimming pared 6 bases from V and 4 bases from J, leaving 18 bases between. In DNA, the CDR3 is TGTGCCAGCAGGGAGGGACACCGCCTCGGCTATGGCTACACCTTC. The encoded protein is CASREGHRLGYGYTF.

CDR3 bases: TGTGCCTGGAGTGGAGGGACAGGGGAAGGGACAGATACGCAGTATTTT. It translates to CAWSGGTGEGTDTQYF. The V call is TRBV30, the J call TRBJ2-3, with 10 bases that match TRBD1. CDR3 length: 16 residues. CDR1 is GTSNPN and CDR2 is SVGIG in the germline V gene (reference sequence). Unmatched junction bases numbered 7, after V lost 1 base and J lost 3 bases.

The chain employs TRBV2 and TRBJ2-2; the D gene is possibly TRBD2 (6 bases). V was cut by 6 bases and J by 6 bases, with 17 bases left in between. CDR1 is SNHLY, CDR2 FYNNEI, per germline. The CDR3 contains 15 residues. The CDR3 loop is CASSSTLGGPGELFF. The CDR3 DNA reads as TGTGCCAGCAGCTCGACCCTGGGGGGTCCCGGGGAGCTGTTTTTT. Based on the CDR3 plus reference TRBV2 and TRBJ2-2, the full variable domain is EPEVTQTPSHQVTQMGQEVILRCVPISNHLYFYWYRQILGQKVEFLVSFYNNEISEKSEIFDDQFSVERPDGSNFTLKIRSTKLEDSAMYFCASSSTLGGPGELFFGEGSRLTVL.

The chain employs TRBV18 and TRBJ2-1, with D uncertain. The germline V and J ends were trimmed by 0 bases and 1 base, with 1 base remaining between them. This CDR3 region has 13 residues. Germline V lookup: CDR1 KGHSH, CDR2 LQKENI. The CDR3 region is CASSPPSYNEQFF. Written as DNA, the CDR3 is TGTGCCAGCTCACCACCGTCCTACAATGAGCAGTTCTTC.

DNA of the CDR3: TGCGCCAGCAGCTTGGCCCCTAGCAGGGCCGGGGAGCTGTTTTTT. Amino acid sequence: CASSLAPSRAGELFF. The J gene is TRBJ2-2, the V gene TRBV5-1; the D call may be TRBD1 or TRBD2 (5 bases each). Trimming took off 0 bases at V and 6 bases at J, with 12 bases between the two ends. The germline gives CDR1 SGHRS, CDR2 YFSETQ. The CDR3 loop spans 15 amino acids.

This clone came up a few times. Since no conserved phenylalanine or tryptophan closes the CDR3, a read error is the likely cause. The DNA is omitted, as the CDR3 cannot be located on it reliably, and the CDR3 follows TCRdb's listing. This chain joins TRBV1 and TRBJ2-7; TRBD2 was called by the table and not checked on the DNA. TRBV1 is a pseudogene locus. The CDR3 comprises 9 residues, both ends counted. The CDR3 sequence: CTSSLAGGT.

The DNA of the CDR3 is TGTGCCAGCAGCTTGGGACTAGCGGGATCCTACAATGAGCAGTTCTTC. It yields the protein CASSLGLAGSYNEQFF. V usage is TRBV5-4 and J usage is TRBJ2-1, with TRBD2 identical over 11 bases. Germline assignment: CDR1 SGHNT and CDR2 YYREEE (reference sequence). The CDR3 loop spans 16 amino acids. V trimming: 0 bases; J trimming: 1 base; junction bases outside the gene matches: 0. Using reference TRBV5-4 and TRBJ2-1 for the parts outside the CDR3, the full variable domain is ETGVTQSPTHLIKTRGQQVTLRCSSQSGHNTVSWYQQALGQGPQFIFQYYREEENGRGNFPPRFSGLQFPNYSSELNVNALELDDSALYLCASSLGLAGSYNEQFFGPGTRLTVL.

The chain recombines TRBV5-6 with TRBJ2-7; 8 nucleotides match TRBD1. This CDR3 has 14 residues. The germline V gene encodes CDR1 SGHDT and CDR2 YYEEEE. Trimming removed 8 bases from V and 2 bases from J; junction bases left unmatched: 9. CDR3 nucleotides: TGTGCCAGTCTCAGGGGGCAGGTCACCTACGAGCAGTACTTC. Its protein product is CASLRGQVTYEQYF.

The rearrangement joins TRBV7-9 to TRBJ2-5; TRBD2 might be the D (5 bases). V dropped 1 base and J dropped 0 bases, with 9 bases sitting between them. CDR1 SEHNR and CDR2 FQNEAQ come from the germline V gene (reference sequence). The CDR3 totals 15 residues. The CDR3 DNA reads TGTGCCAGCAGCTTAGATTTAGCGTACCAAGAGACCCAGTACTTC. This translates into CASSLDLAYQETQYF.

This chain's CDR3 is CSVEEGTPGNTIYF. CDR3 bases: TGCAGCGTTGAAGAGGGGACACCCGGAAACACCATATATTTT. The chain recombines TRBV29-1 with TRBJ1-3; possibly TRBD1 for D (6 bases). CDR1 is SQVTM, CDR2 ANQGSEA, per germline. Trimming removed 0 bases from V and 4 bases from J, with 10 bases in between. The CDR3 loop spans 14 amino acids. The full variable domain, in which reference TRBV29-1 and TRBJ1-3 provide the parts outside the CDR3, is SAVISQKPSRDICQRGTSLTIQCQVDSQVTMMFWYRQQPGQSLTLIATANQGSEATYESGFVIDKFPISRPNLTFSTLTVSNMSPEDSSIYLCSVEEGTPGNTIYFGEGSWLTVV.

The chain is built from TRBV30 and TRBJ2-5; a possible D gene is TRBD2 (5 bases). CDR3 length: 13 residues. V lost 7 bases and J lost 0, with 12 bases in between. Germline V gene lookup returns CDR1 GTSNPN and CDR2 SVGIG (reference sequence). Here the CDR3 reads CASSRDNQETQYF. DNA of the CDR3: TGTGCCTCCAGTCGGGATAACCAAGAGACCCAGTACTTC.

The chain employs TRBV19 and TRBJ1-2; D remains ambiguous. The V end was cut by 5 bases, the J end by 3 bases, with 10 bases between. This CDR3 has 13 amino acids. The germline CDR1 and CDR2 sequences are LNHDA and SQIVND (reference sequence). CDR3 sequence (DNA): TGTGCCAGTAGTGACGGGCATTACTATGGCTACACCTTC. It yields the protein CASSDGHYYGYTF.

V is TRBV2 and J is TRBJ1-4; no definite D call. V was cut by 3 bases and J by 7 bases, with 12 bases left in between. This CDR3 region has 14 residues. In germline, CDR1 is SNHLY, CDR2 FYNNEI. In DNA form, the CDR3 reads TGTGCCAGCAGTGAGGGGTTTATGGGTGAAAAACTGTTTTTT. Its translation is CASSEGFMGEKLFF.

The chain has TRBV28 and TRBJ1-1; D unclear. The CDR3 has 13 amino acids. V was trimmed by 7 bases and J by 6 bases, leaving 15 bases between them. Germline V CDR1 and CDR2: MDHEN, SYDVKM. In DNA form, the CDR3 reads TGTGCCAGCACCCTACAGCAACGGGCTGAAGCTTTCTTT. Amino acids: CASTLQQRAEAFF.

V and J are TRBV14 and TRBJ2-7; D gene uncertain. CDR3 length equals 13 residues. The germline gives CDR1 SGHDN, CDR2 FVKESK. Deletions cut 3 bases from V and 2 bases from J, with 8 bases between. CDR3 amino acids: CASSHSSTYEQYF. The CDR3 DNA follows: TGTGCCAGCAGCCATAGCAGTACCTACGAGCAGTACTTC.

This chain joins TRBV9 and TRBJ2-1, with no clear D. The V gene lost 0 bases and the J gene lost 7 bases, with 11 bases spanning the gap. The germline gives CDR1 SGDLS, CDR2 YYNGEE. CDR3 size: 14 residues. The CDR3 region has the DNA TGTGCCAGCAGCGTAGATCTAGGGCGGAATGAGCAGTTCTTC. This gives the protein CASSVDLGRNEQFF.

V usage is TRBV5-1 and J usage is TRBJ2-3, with 12 bases fitting TRBD2. Trimming removed 3 bases from V and 3 bases from J; junction bases left unmatched: 5. Germline values: CDR1 SGHRS, CDR2 YFSETQ. The CDR3 runs 16 residues. The CDR3 DNA reads as TGCGCCAGCAGCTGGGAACTAGCGGGGGGTACAGATACGCAGTATTTT. This translates into CASSWELAGGTDTQYF.

This rearrangement joins TRBV9 to TRBJ1-5, with a tentative D call TRBD1 (5 bases). Germline lookup yields CDR1 SGDLS and CDR2 YYNGEE. Trimming cost V 0 bases and J 7 bases, with 14 bases left between them. This CDR3 has 15 amino acids. CDR3 coding DNA: TGTGCCAGCAGCGTAGACGGGGGAGGTTACCAGCCCCAGCATTTT. This codes for CASSVDGGGYQPQHF.

The CDR3 region has the DNA TGTGCCAGCAGTGCATATTTGGTCAACCAGCCCCAGCATTTT. Protein: CASSAYLVNQPQHF. This sequence joins TRBV2 and TRBJ1-5; D uncertain. The germline CDR1 and CDR2 sequences are SNHLY and FYNNEI. Trimming took 4 bases from V and 7 from J, leaving 14 bases between them. The CDR3 totals 14 residues.

V usage is TRBV6-5 and J usage is TRBJ1-2; a possible D gene is TRBD1 (6 bases). The CDR3 totals 15 residues. Germline V gene sequence: CDR1 MNHEY, CDR2 SVGAGI. Between the trimmed V and J ends, which lost 5 bases and 2 bases, there was a span of 15 bases. The CDR3 nucleotides read TGTGCCAGCAGTCAGAGCTTAACAGGGAACTATGGCTACACCTTC. It is translated as CASSQSLTGNYGYTF.

The gene calls are TRBV29-1 and TRBJ1-3; D not resolved. V was clipped by 3 bases and J by 1 base, with 7 bases between them. The CDR3 has 13 residues. Germline V CDR1 and CDR2: SQVTM, ANQGSEA. CDR3 sequence: CSVDWGSGNTIYF. CDR3 coding DNA: TGCAGCGTTGACTGGGGATCTGGAAACACCATATATTTT.

The chain combines TRBV11-2 with TRBJ1-6; 10 nucleotides align to TRBD1. V was pared by 6 bases and J by 9 bases, with 5 bases of the junction left unmatched. The CDR3 is 14 residues long. Germline V gene sequence: CDR1 SGHAT, CDR2 FQNNGV. This chain's CDR3 is CASRGQGRGSPLHF. The CDR3 DNA reads TGTGCCAGCAGGGGACAGGGGAGGGGTTCACCCCTCCACTTT.

The genes are TRBV4-1 and TRBJ2-7; 11 bases map to TRBD2. The V gene end was trimmed by 5 bases and the J gene end by 7 bases; junction bases not matched to a gene: 13. The CDR3 is 16 amino acids. Per germline, CDR1 MGHRA and CDR2 YSYEKL. The chain's CDR3 is CASSVRLAGTGQEQYF. As DNA, the CDR3 is TGCGCCAGCAGCGTACGACTAGCGGGAACAGGGCAGGAGCAGTACTTC.